Listed below are T cell receptor beta chains from one sample, sequenced in a study of PD-1 blockade in mismatch repair-deficient tumors. The assay was immunoSEQ multiplex PCR, and TCRdb's table has in-frame clones only and misses some. The repertoire holds 15,000 or so clones, with about 80% as singletons. The specimen comprised PBMCs, sampled about 23 weeks after starting pembrolizumab. Receptors originate from an adult with mismatch repair-deficient cancer. CDR3s include the opening cysteine and the closing phenylalanine or tryptophan. The order of the fields is clone size, V gene, J gene, CDR3 length, D gene, CDR3 DNA, CDR3 protein. The D gene is left open where the match is weak. Size is stated for part of the rows, as once, few or many counts, or as a class when the clone is expanded.

>.|TRBV9|TRBJ2-1|16|TRBD2
TGTGCCAGCAGCCTTCGGGGTCGCGGGAGGGCGAATGAGCAGTTCTTC
CASSLRGRGRANEQFF
>few|TRBV6-5|TRBJ2-7|12|.
TGTGCCAGCAGTTACCGGGGTGGCGAGCAGTACTTC
CASSYRGGEQYF
>.|TRBV14|TRBJ2-1|14|.
TGTGCCAGCAGCCAAAGGGAGCTAGGCAATGAGCAGTTCTTC
CASSQRELGNEQFF
>.|TRBV9|TRBJ2-2|13|TRBD2
TGTGCCAGCAGCGGACTAGCGGGAGGGGAGCTGTTTTTT
CASSGLAGGELFF
>.|TRBV7-9|TRBJ2-1|15|TRBD2
TGTGCCAGCAGCCCAGGACTAGCGGCGATAAATGAGCAGTTCTTC
CASSPGLAAINEQFF
>.|TRBV29-1|TRBJ1-1|17|TRBD1
TGCAGCGTCCTCATTAGGGACAGGGAAATTGGGGACACTGAAGCTTTCTTT
CSVLIRDREIGDTEAFF
>.|TRBV5-1|TRBJ2-3|13|.
TGCGCCAGCAGCTTGGGAGGGTCAGATACGCAGTATTTT
CASSLGGSDTQYF
>.|TRBV7-2|TRBJ1-3|15|.
TGTGCCAGCAGCTTAGGGGTTGGGCTAGGAAACACCATATATTTT
CASSLGVGLGNTIYF
>.|TRBV7-3|TRBJ1-6|15|TRBD1
TGTGCCAGCAGCTCGGGGACAGGGGGTAATTCACCCCTCCACTTT
CASSSGTGGNSPLHF
>.|TRBV5-1|TRBJ2-1|16|TRBD2
TGCGCCAGCAGCTTGGACCCCTCGGGAGGTTCGCATGAGCAGTTCTTC
CASSLDPSGGSHEQFF
>.|TRBV10-3|TRBJ2-3|15|.
TGTGCCATCAGTGATAGGGGCATTAGCACAGATACGCAGTATTTT
CAISDRGISTDTQYF
>once|TRBV28|TRBJ2-5|17|TRBD2
TGTGCCAGCAGTGGGGGACTAGCGGGAGGGGCACAAGAGACCCAGTACTTC
CASSGGLAGGAQETQYF
>.|TRBV7-9|TRBJ2-5|12|.
TGTGCCAGCAGCTCGAGCGCCGAGACCCAGTACTTC
CASSSSAETQYF
>.|TRBV7-2|TRBJ2-1|16|.
TGTGCCAGCAGCTCTCTTCAGGAGGGAGTGGGTAATGAGCAGTTCTTC
CASSSLQEGVGNEQFF
>.|TRBV5-1|TRBJ2-1|15|TRBD1
TGCGCCAGCAGCTCGACAGGGGGATCCTACAATGAGCAGTTCTTC
CASSSTGGSYNEQFF
>.|TRBV2|TRBJ2-7|14|TRBD2
TGTGCCAGCGCCCGACTAGCGGGAGGCTACGAGCAGTACTTC
CASARLAGGYEQYF
>.|TRBV27|TRBJ2-3|14|.
TGTGCCAGCAGTTCTGGGGCACGCACAGATACGCAGTATTTT
CASSSGARTDTQYF
>.|TRBV28|TRBJ2-7|15|.
TGTGCCAGCAGTTTAAGTCTAGCGACCTCCCAAGAGCAGTACTTC
CASSLSLATSQEQYF
>.|TRBV2|TRBJ2-3|16|TRBD1
TGTGCCAGCAGTGGGGGACAGAGCGGCCACACAGATACGCAGTATTTT
CASSGGQSGHTDTQYF
>.|TRBV2|TRBJ2-4|11|.
TGTGCCAGCAGTGAGGGAGTCATTCAGTACTTC
CASSEGVIQYF
>once|TRBV19|TRBJ2-1|11|TRBD2
TGTGCCAGTAGTATGGGACTAGAGCAGTTCTTC
CASSMGLEQFF
>.|TRBV11-3|TRBJ1-1|13|TRBD1
TGTGCCAGCAGCTCGTACAGGGGCTCTGAAGCTTTCTTT
CASSSYRGSEAFF
>.|TRBV9|TRBJ2-3|13|.
TGTGCCAGCAGCGTAGCCCCGACAGATACGCAGTATTTT
CASSVAPTDTQYF
>.|TRBV7-9|TRBJ2-6|17|.
TGTGCCAGCAGCTTATCTCCAGGCCGCTCTGGGGCCAACGTCCTGACTTTC
CASSLSPGRSGANVLTF
>.|TRBV7-2|TRBJ1-5|15|TRBD1
TGTGCCAGCAGCTTAACCGGGACAGGGGATCAGCCCCAGCATTTT
CASSLTGTGDQPQHF
>.|TRBV28|TRBJ1-2|12|.
TGTGCCAGCTCCGGCGGGGGGCGAGGCTACACCTTC
CASSGGGRGYTF
>once|TRBV11-2|TRBJ2-4|16|TRBD1
TGTGCCAGCAGCTTACTCGGGACAGGGGGTAAAAACATTCAGTACTTC
CASSLLGTGGKNIQYF
>.|TRBV18|TRBJ1-4|15|.
TGTGCCAGCTCACCACGGCAGGGAACTAATGAAAAACTGTTTTTT
CASSPRQGTNEKLFF
>.|TRBV18|TRBJ1-3|16|TRBD1
TGTGCCAGCTCACCGACTACAGGGGGCGCTGGAAACACCATATATTTT
CASSPTTGGAGNTIYF
>.|TRBV9|TRBJ2-1|16|.
TGTGCCAGCAGCGTTGGCGGTCGAAGCTCCTACAATGAGCAGTTCTTC
CASSVGGRSSYNEQFF
>few|TRBV5-6|TRBJ2-5|16|TRBD2
TGTGCCAGCAGCTTGTTGACTAGCAGAAGTTGGGGGACCCAGTACTTC
CASSLLTSRSWGTQYF
>once|TRBV5-1|TRBJ2-7|15|.
TGCGCCAGCAGCTTGGCCAGCGGAGGGATAACCGAGCAGTACTTC
CASSLASGGITEQYF
>.|TRBV28|TRBJ2-2|15|TRBD1
TGTGCCAGCAAAACCCCAGGGGGCTACACCGGGGAGCTGTTTTTT
CASKTPGGYTGELFF
>once|TRBV5-6|TRBJ2-5|15|.
TGTGCCAGCAGTCATATCCGGGAGACCCAGGAGACCCAGTACTTC
CASSHIRETQETQYF
>.|TRBV5-1|TRBJ1-1|13|.
TGCGCCAGCACTTCTCAGGGTTTTGATGAAGCTTTCTTT
CASTSQGFDEAFF
>.|TRBV19|TRBJ1-5|14|.
TGTGCCAGTAGTATGTGGGCATCCAATCAGCCCCAGCATTTT
CASSMWASNQPQHF
>.|TRBV7-9|TRBJ2-3|14|TRBD2
TGTGCCAGCAGCCCGGGGACTAGTGCAGATACGCAGTATTTT
CASSPGTSADTQYF
>.|TRBV7-9|TRBJ2-3|16|TRBD2
TGTGCCAGCAGCCCCGGACTAGCGGGTAGCACAGATACGCAGTATTTT
CASSPGLAGSTDTQYF
>.|TRBV19|TRBJ1-1|17|TRBD1
TGTGCCAGTAGTATGTTGGGACAGGGGGTACCGAACACTGAAGCTTTCTTT
CASSMLGQGVPNTEAFF